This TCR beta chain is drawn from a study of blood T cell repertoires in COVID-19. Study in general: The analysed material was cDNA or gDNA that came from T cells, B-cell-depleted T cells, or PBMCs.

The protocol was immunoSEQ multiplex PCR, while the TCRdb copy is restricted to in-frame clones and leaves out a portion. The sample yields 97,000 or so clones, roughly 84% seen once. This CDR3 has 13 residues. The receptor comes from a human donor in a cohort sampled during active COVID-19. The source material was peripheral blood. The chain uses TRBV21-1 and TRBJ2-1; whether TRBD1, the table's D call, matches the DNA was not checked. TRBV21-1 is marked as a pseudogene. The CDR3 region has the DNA TGTGCCAGCAGCAAAGCGCCTAGGGGTACGCAGTTCTTC. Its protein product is CASSKAPRGTQFF.